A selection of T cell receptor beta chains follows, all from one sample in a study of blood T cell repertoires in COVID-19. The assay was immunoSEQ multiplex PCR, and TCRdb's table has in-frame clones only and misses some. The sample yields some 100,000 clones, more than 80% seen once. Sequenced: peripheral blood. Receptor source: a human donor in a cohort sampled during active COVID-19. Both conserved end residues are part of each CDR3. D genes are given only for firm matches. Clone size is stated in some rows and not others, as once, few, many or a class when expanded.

CDR3: CASSPTGTGLYF
DNA: TGTGCCAGCAGCCCGACCGGGACAGGCTTATATTTT
D: TRBD1
V: TRBV6-5
size: .
J: TRBJ1-3

CDR3: CASSVGNSGGAAGELFF
DNA: TGTGCCAGCAGCGTAGGAAACAGCGGGGGGGCCGCCGGGGAGCTGTTTTTT
D: TRBD2
V: TRBV9
size: .
J: TRBJ2-2

CDR3: CASSGGMNQPQHF
DNA: TGTGCCAGCTCGGGGGGGATGAATCAGCCCCAGCATTTT
D: .
V: TRBV3-1/TRBV3-2
size: .
J: TRBJ1-5

CDR3: CASSDGTGAATNEKLFF
DNA: TGTGCCAGCAGTGACGGGACAGGGGCCGCAACTAATGAAAAACTGTTTTTT
D: TRBD1
V: TRBV2
size: .
J: TRBJ1-4

CDR3: CASSVGGGVLNIQYF
DNA: TGTGCCAGCAGCGTAGGAGGGGGGGTGCTGAACATTCAGTACTTC
D: .
V: TRBV9
size: .
J: TRBJ2-4

CDR3: CASSLRGREHIFGNTIYF
DNA: TGCGCCAGCAGCTTGAGGGGCAGGGAACATATTTTCGGAAACACCATATATTTT
D: .
V: TRBV5-1
size: .
J: TRBJ1-3

CDR3: CASSGGTSGIDEQFF
DNA: TGTGCCAGCAGCGGTGGGACTAGCGGGATAGATGAGCAGTTCTTC
D: TRBD2
V: TRBV7-3
size: .
J: TRBJ2-1

CDR3: CASSLRTGGQETQYF
DNA: TGTGCCAGCAGTTTACGTACAGGGGGGCAAGAGACCCAGTACTTC
D: TRBD1
V: TRBV28
size: .
J: TRBJ2-5

CDR3: CASSEGGRRNQPQHF
DNA: TGTGCCAGCAGTGAAGGGGGCAGACGCAATCAGCCCCAGCATTTT
D: .
V: TRBV2
size: .
J: TRBJ1-5

CDR3: CASTIQGSTEAFF
DNA: TGTGCCAGCACTATACAGGGTTCCACTGAAGCTTTCTTT
D: .
V: TRBV2
size: few
J: TRBJ1-1

CDR3: CASSLAGGFAAEAFF
DNA: TGCGCCAGCAGCTTGGCCGGAGGGTTTGCGGCTGAAGCTTTCTTT
D: .
V: TRBV5-1
size: once
J: TRBJ1-1

CDR3: CASSSTWASRTGELFF
DNA: TGTGCCAGCAGCTCCACCTGGGCTAGCCGAACCGGGGAGCTGTTTTTT
D: .
V: TRBV7-9
size: .
J: TRBJ2-2

CDR3: CASTPLGQSYEQYF
DNA: TGTGCCAGCACCCCTTTGGGACAGTCCTACGAGCAGTACTTC
D: TRBD1
V: TRBV5-6
size: .
J: TRBJ2-7

CDR3: CATSRDHRRTQYF
DNA: TGTGCCACCAGCAGAGATCACAGGCGGACCCAGTACTTC
D: .
V: TRBV15
size: .
J: TRBJ2-5

CDR3: CASSPRGGYGYTF
DNA: TGTGCCAGCAGCCCCCGGGGGGGCTATGGCTACACCTTC
D: .
V: TRBV11-3
size: .
J: TRBJ1-2

CDR3: CASSLEGAGNYGYTF
DNA: TGTGCCAGCAGCTTAGAAGGGGCAGGGAACTATGGCTACACCTTC
D: .
V: TRBV7-2
size: .
J: TRBJ1-2

CDR3: CASSEVMTGMKTYTF
DNA: TGTGCCAGCAGTGAAGTGATGACAGGGATGAAAACGTACACCTTC
D: TRBD1
V: TRBV2
size: .
J: TRBJ1-2

CDR3: CASSQDGTGSEKLFF
DNA: TGTGCCAGCAGCCAAGACGGGACAGGGAGTGAAAAACTGTTTTTT
D: TRBD1
V: TRBV4-2
size: few
J: TRBJ1-4

CDR3: CASSSGSTYNEQFF
DNA: TGTGCCAGCAGCTCCGGGTCCACATACAATGAGCAGTTCTTC
D: .
V: TRBV7-2
size: .
J: TRBJ2-1

CDR3: CASSPGGVVAFF
DNA: TGTGCCAGCAGTCCAGGGGGAGTAGTAGCTTTCTTT
D: TRBD1
V: TRBV2
size: .
J: TRBJ1-1

CDR3: CASIETGVGTGELFF
DNA: TGTGCCAGCATCGAAACAGGGGTGGGGACCGGGGAGCTGTTTTTT
D: TRBD1
V: TRBV7-9
size: .
J: TRBJ2-2

CDR3: CASGVAYGNRTNTEAFF
DNA: TGTGCCAGCGGAGTTGCGTACGGGAACAGAACGAACACTGAAGCTTTCTTT
D: .
V: TRBV2
size: .
J: TRBJ1-1

CDR3: CASSPGQVPYEQYF
DNA: TGTGCCAGCAGCCCAGGACAGGTGCCCTACGAGCAGTACTTC
D: TRBD1
V: TRBV9
size: .
J: TRBJ2-7

CDR3: CASSKSGGTSYGYTF
DNA: TGTGCCAGCAGCAAAAGCGGGGGGACCTCCTATGGCTACACCTTC
D: .
V: TRBV7-8
size: .
J: TRBJ1-2

CDR3: CASSQELAGAREQYF
DNA: TGCGCCAGCAGCCAAGAACTAGCGGGGGCCCGTGAGCAGTACTTC
D: TRBD2
V: TRBV4-1
size: .
J: TRBJ2-7

CDR3: CATSDPGGPAYNEQFF
DNA: TGTGCCACCAGTGATCCCGGAGGGCCCGCCTACAATGAGCAGTTCTTC
D: .
V: TRBV24-1
size: .
J: TRBJ2-1

CDR3: CAISERTGAPDRSGNTIYF
DNA: TGTGCCATCAGTGAGCGGACAGGGGCCCCGGACCGCTCTGGAAACACCATATATTTT
D: TRBD1
V: TRBV10-3
size: .
J: TRBJ1-3

CDR3: CASSLISDSYGYTF
DNA: TGCGCCAGCAGCTTGATTTCGGACAGTTATGGCTACACCTTC
D: .
V: TRBV5-1
size: .
J: TRBJ1-2

CDR3: CASSYNGFGSGDTQYF
DNA: TGTGCCAGCAGTTACAATGGGTTTGGAAGCGGAGATACGCAGTATTTT
D: .
V: TRBV6-2/TRBV6-3
size: .
J: TRBJ2-3

CDR3: CVTQQVDYGYTF
DNA: TGTGTTACCCAGCAGGTCGATTATGGCTACACCTTC
D: .
V: TRBV2
size: .
J: TRBJ1-2

CDR3: CASSQTGTEAFF
DNA: TGTGCCAGCTCACAGACCGGGACAGAAGCTTTCTTT
D: .
V: TRBV18
size: .
J: TRBJ1-1

CDR3: CASALGTFGYTF
DNA: TGTGCTAGTGCTCTCGGGACATTTGGCTACACCTTC
D: .
V: TRBV12-5
size: once
J: TRBJ1-2

CDR3: CASSSRGLGTDTQYF
DNA: TGTGCCAGCAGCTCCAGGGGCCTTGGCACAGATACGCAGTATTTT
D: .
V: TRBV7-7
size: .
J: TRBJ2-3

CDR3: CASSVRTSGGDEQFF
DNA: TGTGCCAGCAGTGTAAGGACTAGCGGGGGTGATGAGCAGTTCTTC
D: TRBD2
V: TRBV2
size: .
J: TRBJ2-1

CDR3: CASSSGLDYEQYF
DNA: TGTGCCAGCAGCTCCGGGTTAGACTACGAGCAGTACTTC
D: .
V: TRBV7-2
size: .
J: TRBJ2-7

CDR3: CASSSQEGTEAFF
DNA: TGTGCCAGCAGCTCACAGGAGGGCACTGAAGCTTTCTTT
D: .
V: TRBV7-9
size: .
J: TRBJ1-1

CDR3: CASSTLVGTGGYEQYF
DNA: TGTGCCAGCAGTACACTGGTAGGGACAGGGGGCTACGAGCAGTACTTC
D: TRBD1
V: TRBV27
size: once
J: TRBJ2-7

CDR3: CASSLASGTVGAYGYTF
DNA: TGCGCCAGCAGCTTGGCCTCCGGGACAGTGGGCGCCTATGGCTACACCTTC
D: TRBD1
V: TRBV5-1
size: .
J: TRBJ1-2

CDR3: CASSSGGLDYTGELFF
DNA: TGTGCCAGCAGCTCAGGGGGGTTGGATTACACCGGGGAGCTGTTTTTT
D: .
V: TRBV9
size: .
J: TRBJ2-2

CDR3: CASSFLRQGRNYGYTF
DNA: TGTGCCAGCAGTTTTCTGCGACAGGGGAGAAACTATGGCTACACCTTC
D: TRBD1
V: TRBV27
size: once
J: TRBJ1-2

CDR3: CAIRPTGVEKLFF
DNA: TGTGCCATCAGACCGACAGGGGTGGAAAAACTGTTTTTT
D: TRBD1
V: TRBV10-3
size: .
J: TRBJ1-4

CDR3: CASSPGGIAKNIQYF
DNA: TGTGCCAGCAGCCCTGGGGGGATAGCCAAAAACATTCAGTACTTC
D: .
V: TRBV7-9
size: .
J: TRBJ2-4

CDR3: CASSTELEREGGRSEQFF
DNA: TGTGCCAGCAGCACCGAACTAGAGCGGGAGGGCGGACGTAGTGAGCAGTTCTTC
D: TRBD2
V: TRBV7-8
size: .
J: TRBJ2-1

CDR3: CASSPLRTSGYNEQFF
DNA: TGCGCCAGCAGCCCTCTAAGGACTAGCGGATACAATGAGCAGTTCTTC
D: TRBD2
V: TRBV5-1
size: .
J: TRBJ2-1

CDR3: CASSLTGVVYGYTF
DNA: TGCGCCAGCAGCTTAACAGGGGTTGTCTATGGCTACACCTTC
D: TRBD1
V: TRBV5-1
size: once
J: TRBJ1-2

CDR3: CASYSGTGYGEQYF
DNA: TGTGCCAGCTACTCAGGGACAGGGTATGGCGAGCAGTACTTC
D: TRBD1
V: TRBV5-5
size: few
J: TRBJ2-7

CDR3: CASSPHSGTGHGYTF
DNA: TGTGCCAGCAGTCCCCACTCCGGGACAGGCCATGGCTACACCTTC
D: TRBD1
V: TRBV27
size: .
J: TRBJ1-2

CDR3: CASSLARTGLETQYF
DNA: TGTGCCAGCAGCCTAGCAAGGACAGGTTTGGAGACCCAGTACTTC
D: TRBD1
V: TRBV7-3
size: .
J: TRBJ2-5

CDR3: CASSSMGPVGSSGYTF
DNA: TGTGCCAGCAGTTCCATGGGGCCCGTCGGGTCGAGTGGCTACACCTTC
D: .
V: TRBV27
size: .
J: TRBJ1-2

CDR3: CASSPLDRGYGYTF
DNA: TGTGCCAGCTCACCTCTCGACAGGGGATATGGCTACACCTTC
D: TRBD1
V: TRBV18
size: .
J: TRBJ1-2

CDR3: CASSDGTGRGTEAFF
DNA: TGTGCCAGCAGTGACGGGACAGGGCGGGGCACTGAAGCTTTCTTT
D: TRBD1
V: TRBV6-4
size: .
J: TRBJ1-1

CDR3: CASSIGLAGVRADTQYF
DNA: TGTGCCAGTAGTATAGGACTAGCGGGAGTTCGAGCAGATACGCAGTATTTT
D: TRBD2
V: TRBV19
size: .
J: TRBJ2-3

CDR3: CASSLMGSSTEAFF
DNA: TGTGCCAGCAGCTTAATGGGCTCGTCCACTGAAGCTTTCTTT
D: .
V: TRBV7-3
size: .
J: TRBJ1-1

CDR3: CASRPTSGGAYEQYF
DNA: TGTGCCAGCAGACCGACTAGCGGAGGGGCCTACGAGCAGTACTTC
D: TRBD2
V: TRBV27
size: .
J: TRBJ2-7

CDR3: CASSELGRWQETQYF
DNA: TGTGCCAGCAGTGAACTGGGCAGGTGGCAAGAGACCCAGTACTTC
D: .
V: TRBV2
size: once
J: TRBJ2-5

CDR3: CASSTGTGDADTQYF
DNA: TGCGCCAGCAGCACCGGGACAGGGGATGCAGATACGCAGTATTTT
D: TRBD1
V: TRBV5-1
size: .
J: TRBJ2-3

CDR3: CASSFRKRGEQYF
DNA: TGTGCCAGCAGCTTTAGGAAGAGGGGGGAGCAGTACTTC
D: .
V: TRBV5-8
size: .
J: TRBJ2-7

CDR3: CASSRTGKTGNTIYF
DNA: TGTGCCAGCAGCCGGACAGGGAAGACCGGAAACACCATATATTTT
D: TRBD1
V: TRBV7-9
size: .
J: TRBJ1-3

CDR3: CASLVGSYEQYF
DNA: TGTGCCAGCCTAGTTGGCTCCTACGAGCAGTACTTC
D: .
V: TRBV28
size: .
J: TRBJ2-7

CDR3: CASSLWQGLGYTF
DNA: TGTGCCAGCAGTTTATGGCAGGGGCTTGGCTACACCTTC
D: .
V: TRBV28
size: .
J: TRBJ1-2